The 23 T cell receptor beta chains listed next were all sequenced from one sample in a study of control samples from healthy donors and cancer patients. Clones were sequenced by immunoSEQ multiplex PCR, and TCRdb holds only the in-frame ones, with some missing. The sample comprises roughly 120,000 clones, 75% to 90% of which are singletons, and about 1.1% rests with the top ten. What was sequenced was PBMCs. The receptors were gathered from a woman aged 50 to 60 with colorectal cancer.

The genes are TRBV2 and TRBJ2-1; D is ambiguous. V was cut by 4 bases and J by 5 bases, with 9 bases left in between. The V gene's germline CDR1 is SNHLY and CDR2 FYNNEI. This CDR3 region has 13 residues. This chain's CDR3 is CASSVGPNNEQFF. The DNA for the CDR3 is TGTGCCAGCAGTGTGGGCCCCAACAATGAGCAGTTCTTC.

For this clone: One end of the junction is discordant with germline, which a read error may explain. The chain uses TRBV6-1 and TRBJ2-7; tentative D call: TRBD1 (5 bases). The CDR3 loop spans 11 amino acids. CDR1 is MNHNS, CDR2 SASEGT, per germline. In DNA form, the CDR3 reads TGTGCCAGCAGTGACAGGGCCGAGCAGTGCTTC. It specifies CASSDRAEQCF.

The chain joins TRBV30 to TRBJ1-2, with D possibly matching TRBD1 (5 bases). The V end lost 4 bases, the J end lost 4 bases, and 16 bases lay between the germline ends. Germline CDR1 reads GTSNPN; CDR2 reads SVGIG (reference sequence). CDR3 size: 14 residues. The CDR3 region is CAWIPGGGGYGYTF. For the CDR3, the DNA is TGTGCCTGGATCCCGGGGGGGGGTGGCTATGGCTACACCTTC. Together with reference TRBV30 and TRBJ1-2, the CDR3 gives the full variable domain: SQTIHQWPATLVQPVGSPLSLECTVEGTSNPNLYWYRQAAGRGLQLLFYSVGIGQISSEVPQNLSASRPQDRQFILSSKKLLLSDSGFYLCAWIPGGGGYGYTFGSGTRLTVV.

V is TRBV29-1 and J is TRBJ2-1, with D possibly TRBD1 on 6 matching bases. Between the trimmed V and J ends, which lost 6 bases and 8 bases, there was a span of 17 bases. Germline lookup yields CDR1 SQVTM and CDR2 ANQGSEA. The CDR3 is 13 residues long. This chain's CDR3 is CSVSRGFSDEQFF. In DNA form, the CDR3 reads TGCAGCGTATCCAGGGGTTTCAGTGATGAGCAGTTCTTC.

This clone has only one observation. The chain has TRBV5-5 and TRBJ2-5; D gene uncertain. Germline CDR1 reads SGHKS; CDR2 reads YYEKEE (reference sequence). Trimming took off 1 base at V and 3 bases at J, with 7 bases between the two ends. CDR3 length: 13 residues. The DNA of the CDR3 is TGTGCCAGCAGCTTGCACAGTGAAGAGACCCAGTACTTC. It encodes CASSLHSEETQYF.

V usage is TRBV28 and J usage is TRBJ2-7; D unresolved. Germline V gene data show CDR1 as MDHEN and CDR2 as SYDVKM. This CDR3 contains 16 residues. V was clipped by 2 bases and J by 0 bases, with 14 bases between them. CDR3 region: CASSLRVGWGSYEQYF. The CDR3 nucleotides are TGTGCCAGCAGTTTAAGGGTCGGATGGGGCTCCTACGAGCAGTACTTC.

Turning to this clone: The junction shows a germline mismatch at one end, possibly a read error. The chain recombines TRBV12-3 or TRBV12-4 with TRBJ1-1; TRBD1 is a possible D gene (6 bases). The CDR3 length is 11 residues. The CDR3 loop reads CASRYGGYDHF. The DNA for the CDR3 is TGTGCCAGCCGTTATGGGGGCTATGACCACTTT.

This rearrangement joins TRBV10-3 to TRBJ2-2; perhaps TRBD1 as D (6 bases). Germline CDR1 is ENHRY and CDR2 is SYGVKD. V lost 7 bases to trimming and J lost 4 bases, with 16 bases between them. This CDR3 region has 15 residues. CDR3 coding DNA: TGTGCCATCAACAACAGGGATTTAGCCACCGGGGAGCTGTTTTTT. This codes for CAINNRDLATGELFF.

As for this clone: A read error may account for a junction end that differs from germline. CDR3 sequence reads: CARSSGGRRGVSYEQYF. CDR3 sequence (DNA): TGTGCCCGCAGTTCCGGGGGCCGGCGGGGGGTTTCCTACGAGCAGTACTTC. This chain uses TRBV6-2 or TRBV6-3 with TRBJ2-7, with TRBD2 matching 8 bases. CDR1 is MNHEY and CDR2 is SVGEGT in the germline V gene. This CDR3 region has 17 residues.

The chain recombines TRBV7-6 with TRBJ1-1; the match to TRBD1 covers 9 bases. After removal of 1 base from V and 3 bases from J, the junction contained 6 bases not matched to a gene. The CDR3 runs to 16 residues. CDR1 and CDR2 (germline): SGHVS, FNYEAQ. The CDR3 sequence is CASSLGNRGLDTEAFF. The CDR3 DNA reads TGTGCCAGCAGCTTAGGAAACAGGGGGCTGGACACTGAAGCTTTCTTT.

V usage is TRBV7-2 and J usage is TRBJ1-1; a possible D gene is TRBD1 (6 bases). This CDR3 spans 12 amino acids. The germline V and J ends were trimmed by 5 bases and 4 bases, with 8 bases remaining between them. From germline, CDR1 is SGHTA and CDR2 FQGNSA. CDR3 residues: CASSPQGTEAFF. CDR3 DNA: TGTGCCAGCAGCCCACAGGGCACTGAAGCTTTCTTT.

As for this clone: Other nucleotide sequences from this sample produce the same CDR3. The chain combines TRBV23-1 with TRBJ1-5; the D gene is possibly TRBD1 (5 bases). TRBV23-1 qualifies as an ORF whose function is uncertain. V dropped 0 bases and J dropped 7 bases, with 10 bases sitting between them. This CDR3 has 14 residues. In nucleotides, the CDR3 is TGCGCCAGCAGTCAATCTTTCGGGGGGCAGCCCCAGCATTTT. This translates into CASSQSFGGQPQHF.

The rearrangement joins TRBV10-2 to TRBJ1-5; D possibly corresponds to TRBD1 (5 bases). Trimming cost V 6 bases and J 5 bases, with 11 bases left between them. The CDR3 has 13 residues. Germline V gene data show CDR1 as WSHSY and CDR2 as SAAADI. The CDR3: CASRRQLDQPQHF. CDR3 nucleotides: TGCGCCAGCAGACGACAGCTTGATCAGCCCCAGCATTTT.

The rearrangement joins TRBV9 to TRBJ2-1; 13 bases are a match to TRBD2. Looked up from germline, CDR1 is SGDLS and CDR2 is YYNGEE. J gave up 7 bases and V 5 bases, and 15 bases lay outside the gene matches. The CDR3 has 18 amino acids. This CDR3 reads CASSATSGRSGAWNEQFF. Written as DNA, the CDR3 is TGTGCCAGCAGTGCGACTAGCGGGAGGAGCGGGGCTTGGAATGAGCAGTTCTTC.

The CDR3 nucleotides read TGTGCCAGCAGCTTGCACAGCTCAGTCGATGGCTACACCTTC. Amino acid sequence: CASSLHSSVDGYTF. This chain uses TRBV7-2 with TRBJ1-2, with D unresolved. CDR3 length: 14 residues. Trimming took off 3 bases at V and 6 bases at J, with 14 bases between the two ends. Germline V lookup: CDR1 SGHTA, CDR2 FQGNSA.

Only one count was recorded for this clone. This rearrangement joins TRBV4-1 to TRBJ2-7, with 11 positions matching TRBD2. Germline V lookup: CDR1 MGHRA, CDR2 YSYEKL. This CDR3 is 16 amino acids long. J lost 2 bases, V lost 4 bases, and 7 bases had no gene match. The CDR3 spells CASSRPPLAGAYEQYF. As DNA, the CDR3 is TGCGCCAGCAGCCGCCCTCCACTAGCGGGAGCCTACGAGCAGTACTTC.

CDR3 loop: CASSGSSNKGLRKLFF. The DNA of the CDR3 is TGTGCCAGCAGCGGATCATCAAATAAGGGTTTGAGAAAACTGTTTTTT. The chain has TRBV9 and TRBJ1-4; D is uncertain. The CDR3 sequence is 16 residues long. The germline V gene has CDR1 SGDLS and CDR2 YYNGEE. V was shortened by 3 bases and J by 10 bases, with 22 bases between the two germline ends.

The chain combines TRBV27 with TRBJ1-1; TRBD1 matches at 7 bases. V lost 5 bases to trimming and J lost 4 bases; unmatched junction nucleotides: 4. There are 13 residues in the CDR3. Germline-derived CDR1 and CDR2 are MNHEY and SMNVEV (reference sequence). For the CDR3, the DNA is TGTGCCAGCAGTCCAGGGGGGGGCACTGAAGCTTTCTTT. Protein: CASSPGGGTEAFF.

The chain links TRBV5-1 to TRBJ2-3, with D possibly matching TRBD2 (5 bases). This CDR3 spans 16 amino acids. V lost 5 bases and J lost 2, with 18 bases in between. Germline CDR1 reads SGHRS; CDR2 reads YFSETQ. CDR3 sequence reads: CASSPGSARSTDTQYF. In DNA, the CDR3 is TGCGCCAGCAGTCCGGGATCGGCTAGGTCCACAGATACGCAGTATTTT.

CDR3 nucleotides: TGTGCCATCAGTGGGGGCGGGGGCACAGATACGCAGTATTTT. Amino acids: CAISGGGGTDTQYF. V is TRBV10-3 and J is TRBJ2-3, with a weak D call TRBD2 (6 bases). The CDR3 loop spans 14 amino acids. Germline CDR1 and CDR2: ENHRY and SYGVKD. The V end lost 4 bases, the J end lost 1 base, and 9 bases lay between the germline ends.

CDR3 coding DNA: TGTGCCAGCAGCTTGCCCGAGAACACCGGGGAGCTGTTTTTT. As protein: CASSLPENTGELFF. The V and J genes are TRBV5-4 and TRBJ2-2; D call uncertain. Germline V gene data show CDR1 as SGHNT and CDR2 as YYREEE (reference sequence). V lost 1 base and J 1 base, leaving 5 bases between the germline ends. This CDR3 has 14 amino acids.

The CDR3 sequence: CASSLGSVNTGELFF. In nucleotides, the CDR3 is TGCGCCAGCAGCTTGGGTTCGGTCAACACCGGGGAGCTGTTTTTT. The chain recombines TRBV5-1 with TRBJ2-2; D ambiguous. Trimming took 0 bases from V and 2 from J, leaving 8 bases between them. The CDR3 runs 15 residues. Germline lookup yields CDR1 SGHRS and CDR2 YFSETQ.

This chain links TRBV5-5 with TRBJ2-5; D remains unclear. Germline V gene sequence: CDR1 SGHKS, CDR2 YYEKEE (reference sequence). Trimming left V 1 base short and J 1 base short, with 11 bases between. This CDR3 contains 15 residues. The CDR3, as DNA: TGTGCCAGCAGCTTGTTTAGCACCATCCAAGAGACCCAGTACTTC. It yields the protein CASSLFSTIQETQYF.